Sequencing of this TCR beta chain was carried out in a study of blood T cells in healthy people across ages. The study recruited healthy Caucasian donors from Russia who were aged about 6 to 100. Extractions gave at least 5.5 micrograms of total RNA per sample. Study-wide results and limits: Possibly confounding the expanded clonotype changes was the fact that donor CMV status was unknown.

Germline values: CDR1 LGHNA, CDR2 YSLEER. The germline V and J ends were trimmed by 0 bases and 2 bases, with 13 bases remaining between them. This CDR3 contains 16 residues. At least ten counts were recorded for this clonotype. No antigen is known for it. Sample-barcoded 5' priming and a J-beta primer mix drove a second PCR of roughly 6 to 12 cycles. Via MiXCR, TCRdb re-called the 5' RACE reads, giving one row per CDR3 protein. This table has about 840,000 distinct CDR3 sequences, 25% to 35% appearing once. These data also formed part of another study, on T cells of mothers and their children. This second study notes: Mothers gave over 10 million TCR beta CDR3 reads each, and children 2.5 million to 3.5 million each.

The TCR originated in a woman in her thirties or forties in good health. The sequenced material came from blood. This rearrangement joins TRBV4-3 to TRBJ1-2; no clear D gene. The CDR3 spells CASSQEYSRRNYGYTF. CDR3 bases: TGCGCCAGCAGCCAAGAGTACAGCCGGAGGAACTATGGCTACACCTTC.